The entry below describes one T cell receptor (beta chain). At one boundary the junction diverges from the germline segment, which might be a read error. The sample is drawn from a study of cytomegalovirus exposure and HLA in healthy donors. The PCR had 60 Vbeta and 13 Jbeta primers. Measured with immunoSEQ multiplex PCR; TCRdb has only the in-frame clones, and not every one. Of around 140,000 clones listed, 76% are singletons. This CDR3 region has 15 residues. The germline CDR1 and CDR2 sequences are SNHLY and FYNNEI. The sequenced material came from PBMCs. J is TRBJ1-5 and V is TRBV2; D is perhaps TRBD1 (6 bases). The sequence was collected from a female donor in good health and CMV-seropositive. The CDR3: CASREDRISNQPQHF. CDR3 sequence (DNA): TGTGCCAGCAGGGAAGACAGGATTAGCAATCAGCCCCAGCATTTT. The whole variable domain, filled in from reference TRBV2 and TRBJ1-5, reads EPEVTQTPSHQVTQMGQEVILRCVPISNHLYFYWYRQILGQKVEFLVSFYNNEISEKSEIFDDQFSVERPDGSNFTLKIRSTKLEDSAMYFCASREDRISNQPQHFGDGTRLSIL.